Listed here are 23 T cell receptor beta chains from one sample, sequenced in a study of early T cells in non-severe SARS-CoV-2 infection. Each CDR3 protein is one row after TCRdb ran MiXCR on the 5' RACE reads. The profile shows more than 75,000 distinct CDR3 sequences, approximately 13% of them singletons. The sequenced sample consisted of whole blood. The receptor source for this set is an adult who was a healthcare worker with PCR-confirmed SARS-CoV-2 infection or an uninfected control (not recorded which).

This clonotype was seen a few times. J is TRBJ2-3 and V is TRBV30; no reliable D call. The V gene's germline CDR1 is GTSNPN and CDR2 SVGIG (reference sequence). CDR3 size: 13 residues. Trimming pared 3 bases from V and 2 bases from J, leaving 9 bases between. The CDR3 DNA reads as TGTGCCTGGAGAGACGATACCACAGATACGCAGTATTTT. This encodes CAWRDDTTDTQYF.

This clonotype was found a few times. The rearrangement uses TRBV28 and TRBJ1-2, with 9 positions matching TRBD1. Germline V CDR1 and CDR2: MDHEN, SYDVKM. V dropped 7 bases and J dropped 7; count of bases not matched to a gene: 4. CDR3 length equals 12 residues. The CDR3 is CASKGTGFGYTF. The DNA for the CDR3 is TGTGCCAGCAAGGGGACAGGGTTTGGCTACACCTTC.

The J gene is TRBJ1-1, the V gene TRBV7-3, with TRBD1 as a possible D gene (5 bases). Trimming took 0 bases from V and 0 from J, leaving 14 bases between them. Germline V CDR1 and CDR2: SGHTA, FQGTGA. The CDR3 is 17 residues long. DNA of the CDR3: TGTGCCAGCAGCTTAACTCCGGCAGGGTCGATGAACACTGAAGCTTTCTTT. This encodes CASSLTPAGSMNTEAFF.

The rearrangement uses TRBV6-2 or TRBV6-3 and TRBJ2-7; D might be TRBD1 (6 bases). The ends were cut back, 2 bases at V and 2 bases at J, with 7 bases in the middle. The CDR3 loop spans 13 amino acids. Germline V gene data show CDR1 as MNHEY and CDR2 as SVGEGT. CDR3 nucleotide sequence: TGTGCCAGCAGTTACGGGACAACCTACGAGCAGTACTTC. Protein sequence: CASSYGTTYEQYF.

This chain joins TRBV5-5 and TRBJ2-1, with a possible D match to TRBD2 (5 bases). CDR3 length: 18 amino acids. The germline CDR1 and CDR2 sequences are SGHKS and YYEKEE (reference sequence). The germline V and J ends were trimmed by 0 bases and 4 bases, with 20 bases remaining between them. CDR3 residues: CASSLDELGALNYNEQFF. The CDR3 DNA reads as TGTGCCAGCAGCTTGGACGAACTAGGAGCCCTAAATTACAATGAGCAGTTCTTC.

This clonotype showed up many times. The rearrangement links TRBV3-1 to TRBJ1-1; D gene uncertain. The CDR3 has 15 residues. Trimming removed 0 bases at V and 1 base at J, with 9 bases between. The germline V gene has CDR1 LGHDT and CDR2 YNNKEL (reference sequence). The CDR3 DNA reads TGTGCCAGCAGCCAAGATCGGAGGCAGAACACTGAAGCTTTCTTT. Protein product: CASSQDRRQNTEAFF.

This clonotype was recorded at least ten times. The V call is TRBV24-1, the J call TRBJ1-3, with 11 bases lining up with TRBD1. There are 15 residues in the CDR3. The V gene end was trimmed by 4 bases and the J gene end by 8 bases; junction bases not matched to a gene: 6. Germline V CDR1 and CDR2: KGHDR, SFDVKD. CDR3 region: CATSEAGTGGDTIYF. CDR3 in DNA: TGTGCCACCAGTGAGGCCGGGACAGGGGGAGACACCATATATTTT.

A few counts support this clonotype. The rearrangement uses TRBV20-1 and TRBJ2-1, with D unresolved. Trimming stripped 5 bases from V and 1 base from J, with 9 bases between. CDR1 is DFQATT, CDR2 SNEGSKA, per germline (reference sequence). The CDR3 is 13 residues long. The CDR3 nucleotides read TGCAGTGCTTCAAAAAGATCCTACAATGAGCAGTTCTTC. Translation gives CSASKRSYNEQFF.

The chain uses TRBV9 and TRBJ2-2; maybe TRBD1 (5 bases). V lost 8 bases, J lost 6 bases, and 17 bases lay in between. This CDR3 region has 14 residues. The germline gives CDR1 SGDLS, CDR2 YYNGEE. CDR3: CARNLGRRSGELFF. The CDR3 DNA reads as TGTGCCAGAAACTTGGGGCGAAGGTCCGGGGAGCTGTTTTTT.

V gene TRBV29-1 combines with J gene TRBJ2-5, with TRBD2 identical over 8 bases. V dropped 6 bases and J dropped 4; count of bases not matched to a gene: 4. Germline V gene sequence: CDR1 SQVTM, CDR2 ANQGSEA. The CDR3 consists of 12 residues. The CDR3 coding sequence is TGCAGCGTAGCCAGCGGGGGAGAGACCCAGTACTTC. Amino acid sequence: CSVASGGETQYF.

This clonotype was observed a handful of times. Here the CDR3 reads CSVYYPLYNEQFF. Here the CDR3 DNA reads TGCAGCGTGTACTATCCCCTTTACAATGAGCAGTTCTTC. The chain carries TRBV29-1 and TRBJ2-1, with no clear D. V lost 6 bases, J lost 4 bases, and 13 bases lay in between. CDR1 SQVTM and CDR2 ANQGSEA come from the germline V gene. There are 13 residues in the CDR3.

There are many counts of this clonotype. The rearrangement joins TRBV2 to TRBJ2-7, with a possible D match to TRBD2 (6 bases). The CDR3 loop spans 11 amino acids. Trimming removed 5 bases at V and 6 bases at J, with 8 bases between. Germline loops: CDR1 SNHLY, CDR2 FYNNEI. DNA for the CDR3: TGTGCCAGCAGTTCTAGCGTCGAGCAGTACTTC. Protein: CASSSSVEQYF.

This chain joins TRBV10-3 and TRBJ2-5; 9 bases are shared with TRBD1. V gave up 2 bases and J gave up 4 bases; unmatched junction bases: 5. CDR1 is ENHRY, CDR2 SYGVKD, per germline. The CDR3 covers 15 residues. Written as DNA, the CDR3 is TGTGCCATCAGTGAGGGACAGGGGCACCGAGAGACCCAGTACTTC. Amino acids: CAISEGQGHRETQYF.

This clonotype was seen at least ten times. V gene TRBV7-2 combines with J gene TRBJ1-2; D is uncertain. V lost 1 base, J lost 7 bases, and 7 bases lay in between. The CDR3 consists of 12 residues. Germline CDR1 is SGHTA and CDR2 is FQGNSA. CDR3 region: CASSLVGVGYTF. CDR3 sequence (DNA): TGTGCCAGCAGCTTAGTTGGGGTTGGCTACACCTTC.

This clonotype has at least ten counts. CDR3 sequence (DNA): TGTGCCAGCAGCCGCGCCAGGGGGGCGATGCGGGAAAAACTGTTTTTT. Residues: CASSRARGAMREKLFF. The chain is built from TRBV12-3 or TRBV12-4 and TRBJ1-4; 7 positions agree with TRBD1. V shed 6 bases, J shed 8 bases, and the junction held 15 bases outside the gene matches. This CDR3 is 16 amino acids long.

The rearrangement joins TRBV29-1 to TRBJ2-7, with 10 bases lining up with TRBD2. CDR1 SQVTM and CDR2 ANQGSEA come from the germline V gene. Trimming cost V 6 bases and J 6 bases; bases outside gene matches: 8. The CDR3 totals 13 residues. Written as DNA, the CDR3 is TGCAGCGTCCTTTTAAGCGGGAGGGGCGAGCAGTACTTC. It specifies CSVLLSGRGEQYF.

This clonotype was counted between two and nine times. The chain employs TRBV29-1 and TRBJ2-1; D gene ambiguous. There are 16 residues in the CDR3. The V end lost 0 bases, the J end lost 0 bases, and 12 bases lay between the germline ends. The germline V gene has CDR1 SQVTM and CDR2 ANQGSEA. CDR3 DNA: TGCAGCGTTGAAGATCGCCCTAGAACCTCCTACAATGAGCAGTTCTTC. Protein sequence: CSVEDRPRTSYNEQFF.

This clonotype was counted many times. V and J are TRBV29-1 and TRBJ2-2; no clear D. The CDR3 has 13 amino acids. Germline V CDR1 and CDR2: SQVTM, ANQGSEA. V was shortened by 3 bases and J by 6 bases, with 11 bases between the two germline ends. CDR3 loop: CSVDWGIPGELFF. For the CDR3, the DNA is TGCAGCGTTGATTGGGGAATCCCCGGGGAGCTGTTTTTT.

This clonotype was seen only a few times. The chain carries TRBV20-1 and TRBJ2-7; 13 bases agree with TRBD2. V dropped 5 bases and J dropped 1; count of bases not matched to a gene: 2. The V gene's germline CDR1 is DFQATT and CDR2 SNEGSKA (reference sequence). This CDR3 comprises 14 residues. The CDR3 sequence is CSAPTSGRSYEQYF. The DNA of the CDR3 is TGCAGTGCTCCGACTAGCGGGAGGTCCTACGAGCAGTACTTC.

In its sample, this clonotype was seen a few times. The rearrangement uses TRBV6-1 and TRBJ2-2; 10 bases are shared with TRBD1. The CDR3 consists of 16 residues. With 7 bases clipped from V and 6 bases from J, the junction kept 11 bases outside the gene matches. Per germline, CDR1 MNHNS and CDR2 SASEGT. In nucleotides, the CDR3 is TGTGCCAGCACCCCTCCGGGACAGGGGCTCGCCGGGGAGCTGTTTTTT. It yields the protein CASTPPGQGLAGELFF.

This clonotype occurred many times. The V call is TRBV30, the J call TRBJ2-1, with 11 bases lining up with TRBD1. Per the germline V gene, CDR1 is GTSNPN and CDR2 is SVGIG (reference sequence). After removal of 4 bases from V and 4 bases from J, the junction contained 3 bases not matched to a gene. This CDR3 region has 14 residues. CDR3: CAWNRDRGYNEQFF. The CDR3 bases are TGTGCCTGGAACCGGGACAGGGGGTACAATGAGCAGTTCTTC. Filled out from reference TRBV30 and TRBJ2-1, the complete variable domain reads SQTIHQWPATLVQPVGSPLSLECTVEGTSNPNLYWYRQAAGRGLQLLFYSVGIGQISSEVPQNLSASRPQDRQFILSSKKLLLSDSGFYLCAWNRDRGYNEQFFGPGTRLTVL.

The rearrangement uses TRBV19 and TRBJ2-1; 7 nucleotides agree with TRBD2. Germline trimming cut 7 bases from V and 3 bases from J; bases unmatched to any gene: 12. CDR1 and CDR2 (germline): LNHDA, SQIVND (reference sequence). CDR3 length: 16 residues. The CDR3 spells CASTREALRNYNEQFF. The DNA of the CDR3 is TGTGCCAGTACCCGGGAGGCCCTAAGGAACTACAATGAGCAGTTCTTC.

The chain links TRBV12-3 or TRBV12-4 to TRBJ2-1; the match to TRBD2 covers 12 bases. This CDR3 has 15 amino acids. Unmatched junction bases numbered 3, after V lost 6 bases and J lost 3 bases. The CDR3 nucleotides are TGTGCCAGCAGCCCTAGCGGGGGGGGCTACAATGAGCAGTTCTTC. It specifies CASSPSGGGYNEQFF.